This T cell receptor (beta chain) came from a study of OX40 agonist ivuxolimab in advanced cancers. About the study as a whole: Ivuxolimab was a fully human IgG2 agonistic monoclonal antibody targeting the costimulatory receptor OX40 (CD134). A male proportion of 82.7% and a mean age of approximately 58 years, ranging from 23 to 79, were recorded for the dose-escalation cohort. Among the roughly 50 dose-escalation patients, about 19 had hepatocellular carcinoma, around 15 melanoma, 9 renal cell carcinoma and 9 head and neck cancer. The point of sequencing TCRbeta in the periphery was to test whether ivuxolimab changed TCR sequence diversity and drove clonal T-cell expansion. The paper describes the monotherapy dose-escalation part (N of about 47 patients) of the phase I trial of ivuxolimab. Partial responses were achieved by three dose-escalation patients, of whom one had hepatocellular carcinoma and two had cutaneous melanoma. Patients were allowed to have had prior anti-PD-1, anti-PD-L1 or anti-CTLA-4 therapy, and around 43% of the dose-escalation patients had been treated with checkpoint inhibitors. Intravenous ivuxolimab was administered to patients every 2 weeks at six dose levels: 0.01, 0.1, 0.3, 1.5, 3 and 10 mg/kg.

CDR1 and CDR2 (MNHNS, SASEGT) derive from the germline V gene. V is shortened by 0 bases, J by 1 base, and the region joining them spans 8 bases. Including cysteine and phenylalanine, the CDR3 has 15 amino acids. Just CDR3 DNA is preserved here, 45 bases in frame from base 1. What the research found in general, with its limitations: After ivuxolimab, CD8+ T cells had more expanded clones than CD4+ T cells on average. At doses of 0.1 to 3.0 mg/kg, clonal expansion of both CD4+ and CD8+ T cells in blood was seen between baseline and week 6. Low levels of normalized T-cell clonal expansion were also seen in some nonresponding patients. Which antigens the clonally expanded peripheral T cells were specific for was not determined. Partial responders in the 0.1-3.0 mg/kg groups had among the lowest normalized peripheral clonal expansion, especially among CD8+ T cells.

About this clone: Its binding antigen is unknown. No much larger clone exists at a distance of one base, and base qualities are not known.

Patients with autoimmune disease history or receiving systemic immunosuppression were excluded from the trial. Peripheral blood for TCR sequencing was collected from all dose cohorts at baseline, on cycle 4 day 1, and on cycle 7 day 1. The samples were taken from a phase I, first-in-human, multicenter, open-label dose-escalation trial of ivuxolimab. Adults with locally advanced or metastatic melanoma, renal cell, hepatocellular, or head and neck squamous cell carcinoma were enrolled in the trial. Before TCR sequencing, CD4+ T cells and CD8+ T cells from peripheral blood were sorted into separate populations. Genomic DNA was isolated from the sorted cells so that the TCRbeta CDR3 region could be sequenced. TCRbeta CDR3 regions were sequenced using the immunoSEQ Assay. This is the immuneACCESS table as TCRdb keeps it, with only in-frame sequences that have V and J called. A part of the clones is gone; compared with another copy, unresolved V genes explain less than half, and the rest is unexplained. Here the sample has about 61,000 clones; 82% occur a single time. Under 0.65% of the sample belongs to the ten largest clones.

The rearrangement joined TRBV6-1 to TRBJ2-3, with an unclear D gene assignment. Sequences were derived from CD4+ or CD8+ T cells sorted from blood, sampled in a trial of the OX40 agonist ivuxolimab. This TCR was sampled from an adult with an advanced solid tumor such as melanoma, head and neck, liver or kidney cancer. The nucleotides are TGTGCCAGCAGTGAAGCGGGCAGACGCACAGATACGCAGTATTTT. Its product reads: CASSEAGRRTDTQYF.